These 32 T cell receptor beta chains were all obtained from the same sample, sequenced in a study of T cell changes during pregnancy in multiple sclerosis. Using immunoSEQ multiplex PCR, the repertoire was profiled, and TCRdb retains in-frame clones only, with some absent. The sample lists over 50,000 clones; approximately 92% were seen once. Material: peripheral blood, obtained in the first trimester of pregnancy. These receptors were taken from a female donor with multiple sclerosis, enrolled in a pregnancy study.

CDR3 in amino acids: CASSWTSGTDTQYF. The CDR3, as DNA: TGTGCCAGCAGCTGGACTAGCGGCACAGATACGCAGTATTTT. This sequence joins TRBV9 and TRBJ2-3; 9 bases align to TRBD2. CDR3 length: 14 residues. Germline V CDR1 and CDR2: SGDLS, YYNGEE. After removal of 4 bases from V and 1 base from J, the junction contained 1 base not matched to a gene.

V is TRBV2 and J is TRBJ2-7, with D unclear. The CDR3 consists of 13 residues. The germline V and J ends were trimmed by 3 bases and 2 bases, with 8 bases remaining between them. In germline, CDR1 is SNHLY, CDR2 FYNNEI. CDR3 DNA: TGTGCCAGCAGTGACGGCGGAACCTACGAGCAGTACTTC. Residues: CASSDGGTYEQYF.

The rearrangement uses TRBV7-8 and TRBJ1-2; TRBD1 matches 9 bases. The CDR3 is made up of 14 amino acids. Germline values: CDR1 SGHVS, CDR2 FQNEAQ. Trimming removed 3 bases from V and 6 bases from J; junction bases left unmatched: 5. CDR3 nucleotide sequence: TGTGCCAGCAGCTTGGACAGGGGAGGAGATGGCTACACCTTC. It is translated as CASSLDRGGDGYTF.

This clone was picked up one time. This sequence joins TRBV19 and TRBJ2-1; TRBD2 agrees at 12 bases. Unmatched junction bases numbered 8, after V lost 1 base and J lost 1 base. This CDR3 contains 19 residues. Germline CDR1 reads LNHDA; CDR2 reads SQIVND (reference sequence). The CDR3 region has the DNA TGTGCCAGTAGTATAGTTGGTCTAGCGGGAGGGGGGTCCTACAATGAGCAGTTCTTC. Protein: CASSIVGLAGGGSYNEQFF.

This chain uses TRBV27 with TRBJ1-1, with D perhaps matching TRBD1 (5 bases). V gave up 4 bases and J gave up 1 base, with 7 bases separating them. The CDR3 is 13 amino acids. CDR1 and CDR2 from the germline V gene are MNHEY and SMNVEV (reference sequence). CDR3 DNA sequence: TGTGCCAGCAGTTGGGACTCGAACACTGAAGCTTTCTTT. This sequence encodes CASSWDSNTEAFF.

For the CDR3, the DNA is TGCGCCAGCAGCCAAGAAGGGGTCCGCAGCACAGATACGCAGTATTTT. Amino acids: CASSQEGVRSTDTQYF. The V gene is TRBV4-3, the J gene TRBJ2-3; weak D call: TRBD1 (5 bases). CDR1 and CDR2 (germline): LGHNA, YSLEER. This CDR3 has 16 residues. With 0 bases removed from V and 0 bases from J, the gap between germline ends came to 10 bases.

The CDR3 bases are TGTGCCAGCAGCGAGCCAGGGGCAACTAATGAAAAACTGTTTTTT. Translating it yields CASSEPGATNEKLFF. The V and J genes are TRBV6-5 and TRBJ1-4, with D possibly being TRBD1 (6 bases). The CDR3 totals 15 residues. The V end lost 6 bases, the J end lost 0 bases, and 11 bases lay between the germline ends. Germline assignment: CDR1 MNHEY and CDR2 SVGAGI.

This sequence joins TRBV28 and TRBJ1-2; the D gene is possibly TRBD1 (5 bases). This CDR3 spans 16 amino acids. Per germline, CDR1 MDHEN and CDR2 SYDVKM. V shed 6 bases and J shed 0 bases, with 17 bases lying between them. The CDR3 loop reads CASSPAGGGANYGYTF. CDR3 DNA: TGTGCCAGCAGCCCCGCGGGGGGTGGAGCTAACTATGGCTACACCTTC.

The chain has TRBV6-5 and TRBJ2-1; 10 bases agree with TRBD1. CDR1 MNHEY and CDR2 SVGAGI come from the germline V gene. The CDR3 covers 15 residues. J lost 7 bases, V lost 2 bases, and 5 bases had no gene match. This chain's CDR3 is CASSYRDRGRNEQFF. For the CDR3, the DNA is TGTGCCAGCAGTTACAGGGACAGGGGCAGGAATGAGCAGTTCTTC.

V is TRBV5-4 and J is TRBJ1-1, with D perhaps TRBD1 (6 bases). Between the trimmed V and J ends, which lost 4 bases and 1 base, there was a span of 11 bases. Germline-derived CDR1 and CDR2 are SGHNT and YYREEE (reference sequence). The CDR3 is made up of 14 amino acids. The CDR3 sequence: CASSPGDPNTEAFF. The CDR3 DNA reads TGTGCCAGCAGCCCAGGGGACCCGAACACTGAAGCTTTCTTT.

The CDR3 DNA reads as TGTGCCAGCAGCCCGGGACAGGGGGGCCAAGAGACCCAGTACTTC. Its protein product is CASSPGQGGQETQYF. The chain has TRBV6-4 and TRBJ2-5; 11 nucleotides agree with TRBD1. CDR3 length: 15 amino acids. With 6 bases clipped from V and 1 base from J, the junction kept 4 bases outside the gene matches. CDR1 is MRHNA, CDR2 SNTAGT, per germline.

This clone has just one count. This CDR3 reads CASSRPGGNTFNEQFF. CDR3 nucleotide sequence: TGTGCCAGCAGCCGCCCGGGGGGGAACACCTTCAATGAGCAGTTCTTC. The genes are TRBV5-4 and TRBJ2-1; 8 bases map to TRBD2. Germline CDR1 is SGHNT and CDR2 is YYREEE (reference sequence). This CDR3 comprises 16 residues. Losses at the gene ends were 4 bases for V and 6 bases for J; bases not matched to a gene: 12.

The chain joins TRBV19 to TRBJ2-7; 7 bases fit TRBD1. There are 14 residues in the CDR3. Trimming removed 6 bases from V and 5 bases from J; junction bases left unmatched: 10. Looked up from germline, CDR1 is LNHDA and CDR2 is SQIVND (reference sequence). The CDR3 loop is CASRPKGTAHEQYF. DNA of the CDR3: TGTGCCAGTAGACCAAAGGGGACAGCCCACGAGCAGTACTTC. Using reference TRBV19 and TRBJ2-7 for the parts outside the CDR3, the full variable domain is DGGITQSPKYLFRKEGQNVTLSCEQNLNHDAMYWYRQDPGQGLRLIYYSQIVNDFQKGDIAEGYSVSREKKESFPLTVTSAQKNPTAFYLCASRPKGTAHEQYFGPGTRLTVT.

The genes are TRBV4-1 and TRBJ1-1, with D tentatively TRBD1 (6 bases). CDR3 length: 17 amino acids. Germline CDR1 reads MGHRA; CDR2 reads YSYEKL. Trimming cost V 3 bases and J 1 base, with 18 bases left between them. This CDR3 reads CASSQPLQDRPNTEAFF. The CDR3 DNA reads TGCGCCAGCAGCCAGCCCCTCCAGGACAGACCGAACACTGAAGCTTTCTTT.

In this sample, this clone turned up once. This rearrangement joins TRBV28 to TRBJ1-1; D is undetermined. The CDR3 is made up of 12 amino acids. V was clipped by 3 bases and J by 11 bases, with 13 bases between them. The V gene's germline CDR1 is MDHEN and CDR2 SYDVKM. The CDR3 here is CASSFMALPAFF. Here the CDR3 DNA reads TGTGCCAGCAGTTTTATGGCCTTGCCGGCTTTCTTT.

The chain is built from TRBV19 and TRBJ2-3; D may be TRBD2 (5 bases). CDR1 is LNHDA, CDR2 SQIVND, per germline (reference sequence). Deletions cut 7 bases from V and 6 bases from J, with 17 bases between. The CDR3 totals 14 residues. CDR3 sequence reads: CASTTTLWRDTQYF. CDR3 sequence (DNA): TGTGCCAGTACGACTACCCTCTGGAGGGATACGCAGTATTTT. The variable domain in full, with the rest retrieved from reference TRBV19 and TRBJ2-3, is DGGITQSPKYLFRKEGQNVTLSCEQNLNHDAMYWYRQDPGQGLRLIYYSQIVNDFQKGDIAEGYSVSREKKESFPLTVTSAQKNPTAFYLCASTTTLWRDTQYFGPGTRLTVL.

The CDR3 nucleotides are TGTGCCAGTAGTATGGATCACGGGACTAGTCCTACTCTCCAGTACTTC. This sequence encodes CASSMDHGTSPTLQYF. The chain links TRBV19 to TRBJ2-5; 8 nucleotides match TRBD2. Germline-derived CDR1 and CDR2 are LNHDA and SQIVND (reference sequence). Trimming at V came to 3 bases and at J to 10 bases, leaving 16 bases not matched to a gene. The CDR3 has 16 residues.

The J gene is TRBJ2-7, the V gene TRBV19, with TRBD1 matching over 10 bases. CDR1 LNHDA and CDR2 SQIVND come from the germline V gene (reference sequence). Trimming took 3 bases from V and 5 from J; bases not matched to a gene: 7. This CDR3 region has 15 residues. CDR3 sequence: CASSILGQGNNEQYF. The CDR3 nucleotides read TGTGCCAGTAGTATTCTGGGACAGGGGAACAACGAGCAGTACTTC.

The CDR3 region is CASSYGQEGSPLHF. The CDR3 nucleotides are TGTGCCAGCAGCTACGGACAGGAGGGCTCACCCCTCCACTTT. This chain joins TRBV13 and TRBJ1-6; 7 nucleotides line up with TRBD1. V dropped 4 bases and J dropped 10; count of bases not matched to a gene: 7. CDR1 is PRHDT, CDR2 FYEKMQ, per germline (reference sequence). This CDR3 comprises 14 residues.

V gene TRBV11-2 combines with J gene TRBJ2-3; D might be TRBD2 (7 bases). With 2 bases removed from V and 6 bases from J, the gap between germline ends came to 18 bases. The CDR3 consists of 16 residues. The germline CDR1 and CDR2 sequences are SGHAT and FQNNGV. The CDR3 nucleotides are TGTGCCAGCAGCTTAATCCCGAGGGGGGGCAGGGATACGCAGTATTTT. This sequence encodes CASSLIPRGGRDTQYF.

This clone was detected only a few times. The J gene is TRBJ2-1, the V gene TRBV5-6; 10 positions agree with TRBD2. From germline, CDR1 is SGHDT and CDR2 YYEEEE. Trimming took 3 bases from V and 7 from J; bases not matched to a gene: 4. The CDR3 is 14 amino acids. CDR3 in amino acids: CASSYPGLANEQFF. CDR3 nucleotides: TGTGCCAGCAGCTATCCGGGACTAGCGAATGAGCAGTTCTTC.

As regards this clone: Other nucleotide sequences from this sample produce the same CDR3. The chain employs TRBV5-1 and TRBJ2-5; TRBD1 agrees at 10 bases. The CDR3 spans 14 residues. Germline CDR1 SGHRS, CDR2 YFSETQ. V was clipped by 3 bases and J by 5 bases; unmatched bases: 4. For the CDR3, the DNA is TGCGCCAGCAGCTCGGGACAGGGGCGGGAGACCCAGTACTTC. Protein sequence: CASSSGQGRETQYF. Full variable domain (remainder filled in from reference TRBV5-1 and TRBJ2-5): KAGVTQTPRYLIKTRGQQVTLSCSPISGHRSVSWYQQTPGQGLQFLFEYFSETQRNKGNFPGRFSGRQFSNSRSEMNVSTLELGDSALYLCASSSGQGRETQYFGPGTRLLVL.

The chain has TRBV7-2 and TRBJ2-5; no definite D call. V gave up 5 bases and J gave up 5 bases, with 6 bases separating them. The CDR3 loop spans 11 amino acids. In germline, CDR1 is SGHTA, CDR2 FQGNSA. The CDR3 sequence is CASSLFETQYF. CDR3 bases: TGTGCCAGCAGCCTATTCGAGACCCAGTACTTC. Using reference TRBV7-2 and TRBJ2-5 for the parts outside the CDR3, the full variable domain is GAGVSQSPSNKVTEKGKDVELRCDPISGHTALYWYRQSLGQGLEFLIYFQGNSAPDKSGLPSDRFSAERTGGSVSTLTIQRTQQEDSAVYLCASSLFETQYFGPGTRLLVL.

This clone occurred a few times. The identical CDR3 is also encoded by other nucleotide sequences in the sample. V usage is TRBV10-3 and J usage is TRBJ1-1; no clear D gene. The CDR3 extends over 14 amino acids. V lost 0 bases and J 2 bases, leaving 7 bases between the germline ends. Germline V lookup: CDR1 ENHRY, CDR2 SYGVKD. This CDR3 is CAISESGRNTEAFF. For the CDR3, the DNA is TGTGCCATCAGTGAGTCGGGCAGAAACACTGAAGCTTTCTTT.

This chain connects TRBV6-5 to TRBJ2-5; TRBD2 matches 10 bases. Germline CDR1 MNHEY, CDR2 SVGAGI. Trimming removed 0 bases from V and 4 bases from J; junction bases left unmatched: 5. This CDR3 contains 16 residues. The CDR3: CASSYSRAGGGETQYF. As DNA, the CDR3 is TGTGCCAGCAGTTACTCGCGAGCGGGGGGGGGAGAGACCCAGTACTTC.

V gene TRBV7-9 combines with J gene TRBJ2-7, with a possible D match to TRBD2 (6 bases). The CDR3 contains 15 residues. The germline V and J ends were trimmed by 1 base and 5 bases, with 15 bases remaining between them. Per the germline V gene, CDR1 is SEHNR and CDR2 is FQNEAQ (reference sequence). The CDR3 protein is CASSLERGIRDEQYF. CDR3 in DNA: TGTGCCAGCAGCTTAGAGCGCGGGATTCGGGACGAGCAGTACTTC. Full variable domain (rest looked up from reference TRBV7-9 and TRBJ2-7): DTGVSQNPRHKITKRGQNVTFRCDPISEHNRLYWYRQTLGQGPEFLTYFQNEAQLEKSRLLSDRFSAERPKGSFSTLEIQRTEQGDSAMYLCASSLERGIRDEQYFGPGTRLTVT.

In DNA form, the CDR3 reads TGTGCCAGCAGCTCCCGACAGGGCGACCAAGAGACCCAGTACTTC. It specifies CASSSRQGDQETQYF. The gene calls are TRBV5-6 and TRBJ2-5, with 7 bases that match TRBD1. This CDR3 has 15 residues. J was trimmed by 0 bases and V by 3 bases; bases with no gene match: 5. CDR1 and CDR2 (germline): SGHDT, YYEEEE.

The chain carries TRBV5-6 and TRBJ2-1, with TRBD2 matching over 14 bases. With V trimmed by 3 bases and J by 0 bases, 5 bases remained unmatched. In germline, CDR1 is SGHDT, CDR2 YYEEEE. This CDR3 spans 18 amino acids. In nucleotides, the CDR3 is TGTGCCAGCAGCTGGGGGGGGACTAGCGGGAGCTCCTACAATGAGCAGTTCTTC. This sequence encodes CASSWGGTSGSSYNEQFF.

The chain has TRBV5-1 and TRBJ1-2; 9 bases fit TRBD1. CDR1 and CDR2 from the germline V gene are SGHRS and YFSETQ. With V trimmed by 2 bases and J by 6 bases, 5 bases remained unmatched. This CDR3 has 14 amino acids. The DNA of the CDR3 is TGCGCCAGCAGCTTACAGGGGGCAATCGATGGCTACACCTTC. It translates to CASSLQGAIDGYTF. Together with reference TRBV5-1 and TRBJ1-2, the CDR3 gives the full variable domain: KAGVTQTPRYLIKTRGQQVTLSCSPISGHRSVSWYQQTPGQGLQFLFEYFSETQRNKGNFPGRFSGRQFSNSRSEMNVSTLELGDSALYLCASSLQGAIDGYTFGSGTRLTVV.

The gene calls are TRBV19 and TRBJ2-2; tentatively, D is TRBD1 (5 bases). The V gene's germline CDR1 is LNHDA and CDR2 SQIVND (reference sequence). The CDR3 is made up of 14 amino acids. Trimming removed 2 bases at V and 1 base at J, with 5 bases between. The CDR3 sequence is CASSIRGNTGELFF. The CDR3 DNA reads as TGTGCCAGTAGTATAAGGGGGAACACCGGGGAGCTGTTTTTT. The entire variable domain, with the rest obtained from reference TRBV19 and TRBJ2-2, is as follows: DGGITQSPKYLFRKEGQNVTLSCEQNLNHDAMYWYRQDPGQGLRLIYYSQIVNDFQKGDIAEGYSVSREKKESFPLTVTSAQKNPTAFYLCASSIRGNTGELFFGEGSRLTVL.

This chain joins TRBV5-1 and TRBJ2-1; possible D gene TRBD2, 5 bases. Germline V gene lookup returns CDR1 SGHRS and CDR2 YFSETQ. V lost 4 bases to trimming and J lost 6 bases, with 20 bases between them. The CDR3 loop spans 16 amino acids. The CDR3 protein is CASSPQRSTIPNEQFF. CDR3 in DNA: TGCGCCAGCAGCCCCCAGCGGTCCACCATACCCAATGAGCAGTTCTTC.

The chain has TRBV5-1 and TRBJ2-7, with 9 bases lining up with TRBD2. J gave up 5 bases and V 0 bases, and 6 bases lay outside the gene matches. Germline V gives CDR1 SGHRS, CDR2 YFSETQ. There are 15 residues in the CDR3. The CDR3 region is CASSLGTSGLNEQYF. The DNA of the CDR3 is TGCGCCAGCAGCTTGGGAACTAGCGGGCTCAACGAGCAGTACTTC. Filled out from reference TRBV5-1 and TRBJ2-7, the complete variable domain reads KAGVTQTPRYLIKTRGQQVTLSCSPISGHRSVSWYQQTPGQGLQFLFEYFSETQRNKGNFPGRFSGRQFSNSRSEMNVSTLELGDSALYLCASSLGTSGLNEQYFGPGTRLTVT.